These 6 T cell receptor beta chains were sequenced from one sample in a study of blood T cell repertoires in COVID-19 (dated by TCRdb to 2018 to 2021). The library was generated by the immunoSEQ multiplex PCR assay. Held by TCRdb, this immuneACCESS table contains in-frame sequences only and omits some clones. Under half of the omission traces to an unresolved V gene where checked; the cause of the rest is unknown. The sample yields roughly 88,000 clones; about 93% were counted once. The ten most abundant clones make up around 4% of the sample. Sequenced input: peripheral blood. The receptors originated from a woman aged 50 to 60 in a cohort sampled during active COVID-19.

The genes are TRBV10-2 and TRBJ1-1; no clear D gene. This CDR3 is built from 15 residues. Deletions cut 2 bases from V and 7 bases from J, with 17 bases between. Germline CDR1 and CDR2: WSHSY and SAAADI. The CDR3 loop reads CASSERRDTHGEAFF. The CDR3 DNA follows: TGCGCCAGCAGTGAGCGGCGTGACACCCACGGTGAAGCTTTCTTT.

The chain recombines TRBV5-1 with TRBJ2-1; D not certain. V lost 0 bases to trimming and J lost 4 bases, with 11 bases between them. The germline gives CDR1 SGHRS, CDR2 YFSETQ. The CDR3 covers 15 residues. This CDR3 is CASSLAYTAYNEQFF. In DNA, the CDR3 is TGCGCCAGCAGCTTGGCCTATACAGCTTACAATGAGCAGTTCTTC.

This chain uses TRBV7-2 with TRBJ2-1, with 15 nucleotides matching TRBD2. The CDR3 length is 18 residues. V was clipped by 7 bases and J by 8 bases; unmatched bases: 15. In germline, CDR1 is SGHTA, CDR2 FQGNSA. CDR3: CASTQGTSGGSGGDEQFF. The CDR3 nucleotides are TGTGCCAGCACCCAGGGGACTAGCGGGGGGTCTGGCGGGGATGAGCAGTTCTTC.

The chain is built from TRBV7-2 and TRBJ1-2, with D possibly being TRBD1 (6 bases). Trimming took 4 bases from V and 5 from J, leaving 14 bases between them. Germline V gene data show CDR1 as SGHTA and CDR2 as FQGNSA. This CDR3 region has 14 residues. CDR3 protein: CASSYTTGLYGYTF. The DNA for the CDR3 is TGTGCCAGCAGCTACACGACAGGACTTTATGGCTACACCTTC.

The chain joins TRBV9 to TRBJ1-1, with D uncertain. The V end lost 0 bases, the J end lost 1 base, and 7 bases lay between the germline ends. The V gene's germline CDR1 is SGDLS and CDR2 YYNGEE. CDR3 length equals 14 residues. The DNA of the CDR3 is TGTGCCAGCAGCGTAGGAGGGAAGAACACTGAAGCTTTCTTT. Its protein product is CASSVGGKNTEAFF.

The J gene is TRBJ2-7, the V gene TRBV27; D perhaps matches TRBD2 (7 bases). The length of the CDR3 is 12 residues. Per the germline V gene, CDR1 is MNHEY and CDR2 is SMNVEV (reference sequence). V lost 7 bases to trimming and J lost 2 bases, with 9 bases between them. The CDR3 sequence: CASMGGPYEQYF. Written as DNA, the CDR3 is TGTGCCAGCATGGGGGGGCCCTACGAGCAGTACTTC.